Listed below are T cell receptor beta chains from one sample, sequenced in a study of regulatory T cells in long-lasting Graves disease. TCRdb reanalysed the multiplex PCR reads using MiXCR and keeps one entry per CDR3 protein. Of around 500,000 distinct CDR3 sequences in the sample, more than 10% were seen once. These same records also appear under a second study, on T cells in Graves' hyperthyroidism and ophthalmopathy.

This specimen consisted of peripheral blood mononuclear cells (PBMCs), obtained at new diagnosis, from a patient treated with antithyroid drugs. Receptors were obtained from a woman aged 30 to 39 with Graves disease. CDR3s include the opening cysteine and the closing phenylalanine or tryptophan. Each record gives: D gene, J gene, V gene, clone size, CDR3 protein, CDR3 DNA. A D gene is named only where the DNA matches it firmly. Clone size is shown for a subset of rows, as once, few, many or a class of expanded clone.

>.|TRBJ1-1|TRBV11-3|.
CVSSLYGGGITEAFF
TGTGTCAGCAGCTTATACGGCGGGGGGATCACTGAAGCTTTCTTT
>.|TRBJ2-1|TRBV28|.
CASSPPTVDEQFF
TGTGCCAGCAGCCCTCCGACAGTTGATGAGCAGTTCTTC
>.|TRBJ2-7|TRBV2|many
CASSEGTSYEQYF
TGTGCCAGCAGTGAGGGCACCTCCTACGAGCAGTACTTC
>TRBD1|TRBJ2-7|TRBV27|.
CASSFGQEAYEQYF
TGTGCCAGCAGTTTCGGACAGGAGGCCTACGAGCAGTACTTC
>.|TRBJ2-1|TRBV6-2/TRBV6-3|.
CASSARGGEQFF
TGTGCCAGCAGTGCCCGTGGAGGGGAGCAGTTCTTC
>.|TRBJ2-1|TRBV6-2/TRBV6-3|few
CASRGDGSSYNEQFF
TGTGCCAGCAGGGGGGACGGAAGCTCCTACAATGAGCAGTTCTTC
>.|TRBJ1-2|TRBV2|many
CASSFFSRNYGYTF
TGTGCCAGCAGCTTCTTCTCCAGAAACTATGGCTACACCTTC
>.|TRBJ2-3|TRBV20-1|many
CSASTRSDTQYF
TGCAGTGCTTCGACTAGGTCGGATACGCAGTATTTT
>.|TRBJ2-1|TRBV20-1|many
CSGRVPASYNEQFF
TGCAGTGGCCGGGTACCCGCCTCCTACAATGAGCAGTTCTTC
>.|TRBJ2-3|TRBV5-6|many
CASSPLRGRISDTQYF
TGTGCCAGCAGCCCGCTCCGGGGGCGTATTTCGGATACGCAGTATTTT
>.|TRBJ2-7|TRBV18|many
CASSPIAGGTRPEQYF
TGTGCCAGCTCACCAATCGCCGGAGGTACAAGGCCCGAGCAGTACTTC
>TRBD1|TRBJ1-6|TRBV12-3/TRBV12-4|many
CASRGDSYSPLHF
TGTGCCAGCAGGGGGGACAGCTATTCACCCCTCCACTTT
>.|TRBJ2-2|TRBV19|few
CASSIMEWDTGELFF
TGTGCCAGTAGTATTATGGAGTGGGACACCGGGGAGCTGTTTTTT
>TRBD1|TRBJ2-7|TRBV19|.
CASSPGGTGTGTYEQYF
TGTGCCAGTAGTCCTGGGGGGACCGGGACAGGGACCTACGAGCAGTACTTC
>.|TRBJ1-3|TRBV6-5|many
CASSYPEGDDPLSGNTIYF
TGTGCCAGCAGTTACCCGGAGGGGGACGACCCGCTCTCTGGAAACACCATATATTTT
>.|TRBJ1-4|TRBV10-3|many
CAINQGPPNEKLFF
TGTGCCATCAATCAGGGTCCGCCTAATGAAAAACTGTTTTTT
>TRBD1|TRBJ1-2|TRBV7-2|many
CAISKPGQGLNYGYTF
TGTGCCATCTCAAAACCAGGACAGGGACTAAACTATGGCTACACCTTC
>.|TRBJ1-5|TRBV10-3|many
CAISELRGSNQPQHF
TGTGCCATCAGTGAATTAAGGGGTAGCAATCAGCCCCAGCATTTT
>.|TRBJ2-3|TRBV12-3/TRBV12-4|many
CASRPGPTTDTQYF
TGTGCCAGCAGGCCGGGGCCAACCACAGATACGCAGTATTTT
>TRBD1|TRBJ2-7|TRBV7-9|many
CASSLNWDSYYEQYF
TGTGCCAGCAGCCTAAACTGGGACAGCTACTACGAGCAGTACTTC
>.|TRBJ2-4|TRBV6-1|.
CASRSSLAKNIQYF
TGTGCCAGCAGATCCTCCCTAGCCAAAAACATTCAGTACTTC
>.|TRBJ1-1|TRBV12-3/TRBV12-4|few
CASTVQGLNTEAFF
TGTGCCAGCACCGTGCAGGGACTGAACACTGAAGCTTTCTTT
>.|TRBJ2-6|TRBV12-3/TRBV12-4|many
CASSPEGPGANVLTF
TGTGCCAGCAGCCCGGAGGGGCCTGGGGCCAACGTCCTGACTTTC
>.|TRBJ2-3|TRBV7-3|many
CASSTQGTDTQYF
TGTGCCAGCAGCACTCAGGGAACAGATACGCAGTATTTT
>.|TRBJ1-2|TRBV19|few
CASSIDQWRPNYGYTF
TGTGCCAGTAGTATAGATCAATGGAGACCCAACTATGGCTACACCTTC
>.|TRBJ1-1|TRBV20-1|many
CSAREPELDSTEAFF
TGCAGTGCTAGAGAACCCGAACTGGACTCCACTGAAGCTTTCTTT
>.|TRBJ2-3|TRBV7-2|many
CASSFRDRRRDTDTQYF
TGTGCCAGCAGCTTCCGGGACCGCCGAAGGGACACAGATACGCAGTATTTT
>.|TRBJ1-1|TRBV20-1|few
CSARDWGGGRNTEAFF
TGCAGTGCTAGAGATTGGGGGGGGGGGCGGAACACTGAAGCTTTCTTT
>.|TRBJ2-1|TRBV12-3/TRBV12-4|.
CASSFSAGFYNEQFF
TGTGCCAGCAGTTTTTCCGCAGGGTTCTACAATGAGCAGTTCTTC
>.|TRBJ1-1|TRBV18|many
CASSPKEGNTEAFF
TGTGCCAGCTCACCAAAGGAAGGGAACACTGAAGCTTTCTTT
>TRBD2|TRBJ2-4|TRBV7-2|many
CASSARLATIQYF
TGTGCCAGCAGCGCCAGACTAGCGACGATTCAGTACTTC
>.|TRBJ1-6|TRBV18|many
CASSPSGRDSPLHF
TGTGCCAGCTCACCTTCAGGGCGGGATTCACCCCTCCACTTT
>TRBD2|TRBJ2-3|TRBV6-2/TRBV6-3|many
CASRSHSGIPDTQYF
TGTGCCAGCAGATCACATAGCGGGATCCCAGATACGCAGTATTTT
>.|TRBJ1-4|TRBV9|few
CASSPIGDRGLFF
TGTGCCAGCAGCCCCATTGGCGACCGTGGGCTGTTTTTT
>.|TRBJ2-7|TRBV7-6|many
CASCPRDSGEQYF
TGTGCCAGCTGCCCCCGCGATAGTGGCGAGCAGTACTTC
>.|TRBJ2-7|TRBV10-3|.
CAISWGGQPYEQYF
TGTGCCATCAGCTGGGGGGGACAGCCCTACGAGCAGTACTTC
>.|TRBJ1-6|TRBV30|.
CAWSVVRDNSPLHF
TGTGCCTGGAGTGTAGTCAGAGATAATTCACCCCTCCACTTT
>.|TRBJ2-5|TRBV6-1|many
CASSVNYQETQYF
TGTGCCAGCAGTGTCAACTACCAAGAGACCCAGTACTTC
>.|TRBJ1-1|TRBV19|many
CASSMGLNTEAFF
TGTGCCAGTAGTATGGGTTTGAACACTGAAGCTTTCTTT